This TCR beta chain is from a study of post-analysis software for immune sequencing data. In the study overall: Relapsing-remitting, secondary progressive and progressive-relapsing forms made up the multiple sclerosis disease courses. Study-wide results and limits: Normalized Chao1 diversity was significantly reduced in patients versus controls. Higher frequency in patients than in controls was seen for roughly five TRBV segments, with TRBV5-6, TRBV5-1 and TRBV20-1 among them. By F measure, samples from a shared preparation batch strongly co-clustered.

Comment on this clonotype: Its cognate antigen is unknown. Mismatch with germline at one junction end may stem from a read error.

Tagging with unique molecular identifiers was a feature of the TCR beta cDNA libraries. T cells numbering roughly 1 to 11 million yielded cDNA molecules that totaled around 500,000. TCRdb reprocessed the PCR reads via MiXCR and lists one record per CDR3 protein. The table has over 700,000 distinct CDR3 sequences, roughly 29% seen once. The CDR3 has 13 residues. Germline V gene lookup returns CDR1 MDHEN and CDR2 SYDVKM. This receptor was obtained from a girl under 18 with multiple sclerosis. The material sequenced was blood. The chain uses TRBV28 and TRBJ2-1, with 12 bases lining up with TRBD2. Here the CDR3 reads CAGRGLAGNEQFF. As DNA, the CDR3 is TGTGCCGGCAGGGGACTAGCGGGCAATGAGCAGTTCTTC.